These T cell receptor beta chains were read from a single sample in a study of cytomegalovirus exposure and HLA in healthy donors. The table came from immunoSEQ multiplex PCR; TCRdb's copy has only in-frame clones and leaves some out. The table gives 75,000 to 85,000 clones; the top ten clones make up 3.8% of it. The sequenced material came from PBMCs. These receptors were obtained from a young man in good health and CMV-seropositive. The CDR3 runs from the conserved cysteine through the conserved F or W. Each record gives: V gene, J gene, clone size, D gene, CDR3 protein, CDR3 DNA. The D gene is left open where the match is weak. Clone size appears in some rows only: once, few, many, or a class for an expanded clone.

V gene: TRBV19
J gene: TRBJ2-1
clone size: -
D gene: -
CDR3 protein: CASSIALTQNNEQFF
CDR3 DNA: TGTGCCAGTAGTATTGCGTTAACCCAAAACAATGAGCAGTTCTTC

V gene: TRBV10-3
J gene: TRBJ1-1
clone size: -
D gene: TRBD1
CDR3 protein: CAIRDRVATAFF
CDR3 DNA: TGTGCCATCAGGGACAGGGTCGCTACGGCTTTCTTT

V gene: TRBV11-3
J gene: TRBJ2-2
clone size: -
D gene: TRBD1
CDR3 protein: CASSSWTGEAGELFF
CDR3 DNA: TGTGCCAGCAGCTCGTGGACAGGGGAAGCCGGGGAGCTGTTTTTT

V gene: TRBV19
J gene: TRBJ1-2
clone size: -
D gene: -
CDR3 protein: CASSIRVGGNYGYTF
CDR3 DNA: TGTGCCAGTAGTATTCGGGTTGGAGGAAACTATGGCTACACCTTC

V gene: TRBV6-1
J gene: TRBJ1-5
clone size: -
D gene: TRBD1
CDR3 protein: CASSEGTGRNQPQHF
CDR3 DNA: TGTGCCAGCAGTGAAGGGACAGGGAGGAATCAGCCCCAGCATTTT

V gene: TRBV29-1
J gene: TRBJ2-5
clone size: -
D gene: TRBD1
CDR3 protein: CSAGDRGETQYF
CDR3 DNA: TGCAGCGCCGGTGACAGGGGTGAGACCCAGTACTTC

V gene: TRBV5-1
J gene: TRBJ2-1
clone size: -
D gene: TRBD2
CDR3 protein: CASSDPSGSNEQFF
CDR3 DNA: TGCGCCAGCAGCGATCCTAGCGGGAGCAATGAGCAGTTCTTC

V gene: TRBV13
J gene: TRBJ1-1
clone size: -
D gene: -
CDR3 protein: CASSLSLRVTEAFF
CDR3 DNA: TGTGCCAGCAGCTTATCACTCAGGGTAACTGAAGCTTTCTTT

V gene: TRBV6-1
J gene: TRBJ1-2
clone size: -
D gene: TRBD1
CDR3 protein: CASHPTGQAAWGYTF
CDR3 DNA: TGTGCCAGCCACCCGACGGGACAGGCCGCCTGGGGCTACACCTTC

V gene: TRBV18
J gene: TRBJ2-7
clone size: -
D gene: -
CDR3 protein: CASSPNIGSTNYEQYF
CDR3 DNA: TGTGCCAGCTCCCCAAATATTGGGTCTACTAACTACGAGCAGTACTTC

V gene: TRBV19
J gene: TRBJ2-3
clone size: -
D gene: TRBD2
CDR3 protein: CASSIDGSGTQYF
CDR3 DNA: TGTGCCAGTAGTATAGATGGTAGCGGGACGCAGTATTTT

V gene: TRBV11-3
J gene: TRBJ2-7
clone size: -
D gene: TRBD2
CDR3 protein: CASSPTREGEQYF
CDR3 DNA: TGTGCCAGCAGCCCCACGAGGGAGGGCGAGCAGTACTTC

V gene: TRBV28
J gene: TRBJ1-3
clone size: -
D gene: TRBD1
CDR3 protein: CASSFRGPGNTIYF
CDR3 DNA: TGTGCCAGCAGTTTCAGGGGGCCTGGAAACACCATATATTTT

V gene: TRBV7-9
J gene: TRBJ1-4
clone size: -
D gene: -
CDR3 protein: CASSSPRGGAGEKLFF
CDR3 DNA: TGTGCCAGCAGCTCCCCTCGGGGCGGGGCTGGGGAAAAACTGTTTTTT

V gene: TRBV6-5
J gene: TRBJ1-1
clone size: -
D gene: -
CDR3 protein: CASSRGGNTEAFF
CDR3 DNA: TGTGCCAGCAGTAGGGGGGGTAACACTGAAGCTTTCTTT

V gene: TRBV5-1
J gene: TRBJ2-1
clone size: -
D gene: TRBD1
CDR3 protein: CASSSGTGGAWEQFF
CDR3 DNA: TGCGCCAGCAGCTCCGGGACAGGGGGCGCGTGGGAGCAGTTCTTC

V gene: TRBV6-4
J gene: TRBJ2-1
clone size: -
D gene: -
CDR3 protein: CASSLTRGESNEQFF
CDR3 DNA: TGTGCCAGCAGTTTGACGCGCGGGGAGTCCAATGAGCAGTTCTTC

V gene: TRBV5-4
J gene: TRBJ2-3
clone size: -
D gene: -
CDR3 protein: CASSFTNTDTQYF
CDR3 DNA: TGTGCCAGCAGCTTTACTAACACAGATACGCAGTATTTT

V gene: TRBV6-1
J gene: TRBJ1-1
clone size: -
D gene: TRBD1
CDR3 protein: CASSQQGGEAFF
CDR3 DNA: TGTGCCAGCAGTCAACAGGGGGGTGAAGCTTTCTTT

V gene: TRBV6-6
J gene: TRBJ1-5
clone size: -
D gene: -
CDR3 protein: CASMRVGTPNQPQHF
CDR3 DNA: TGTGCCAGCATGCGAGTGGGGACACCAAATCAGCCCCAGCATTTT

V gene: TRBV13
J gene: TRBJ1-1
clone size: -
D gene: -
CDR3 protein: CASSLPGGTGAFF
CDR3 DNA: TGTGCCAGCAGCCTCCCGGGGGGAACTGGAGCTTTCTTT

V gene: TRBV18
J gene: TRBJ2-2
clone size: -
D gene: -
CDR3 protein: CASSPTERGELFF
CDR3 DNA: TGTGCCAGCTCACCAACAGAGCGGGGGGAGCTGTTTTTT

V gene: TRBV5-6
J gene: TRBJ1-5
clone size: -
D gene: TRBD1
CDR3 protein: CASSFGTGGNQPQHF
CDR3 DNA: TGTGCCAGCAGCTTCGGGACAGGGGGGAATCAGCCCCAGCATTTT

V gene: TRBV4-1
J gene: TRBJ2-7
clone size: medium-sized
D gene: -
CDR3 protein: CASSQAQFSSYEQYF
CDR3 DNA: TGCGCCAGCAGCCAAGCACAGTTCAGCTCCTACGAGCAGTACTTC

V gene: TRBV7-3
J gene: TRBJ2-3
clone size: -
D gene: -
CDR3 protein: CASSRDGGPDTQYF
CDR3 DNA: TGTGCCAGCAGCCGAGACGGAGGTCCAGATACGCAGTATTTT

V gene: TRBV28
J gene: TRBJ1-5
clone size: -
D gene: TRBD1
CDR3 protein: CASSLGQGDLSNQPQHF
CDR3 DNA: TGTGCCAGCAGTCTAGGACAGGGCGACCTAAGCAATCAGCCCCAGCATTTT

V gene: TRBV14
J gene: TRBJ2-5
clone size: -
D gene: -
CDR3 protein: CASSQDWLGRDVQETQYF
CDR3 DNA: TGTGCCAGCAGCCAAGACTGGCTGGGGCGGGACGTCCAAGAGACCCAGTACTTC

V gene: TRBV6-5
J gene: TRBJ2-1
clone size: -
D gene: -
CDR3 protein: CASSRNNEQFF
CDR3 DNA: TGTGCCAGCAGCAGGAACAATGAGCAGTTCTTC

V gene: TRBV19
J gene: TRBJ1-5
clone size: -
D gene: -
CDR3 protein: CASSGSRVFSNQPQHF
CDR3 DNA: TGTGCCAGTAGTGGTAGCAGGGTCTTTAGCAATCAGCCCCAGCATTTT

V gene: TRBV6-6
J gene: TRBJ1-1
clone size: -
D gene: -
CDR3 protein: CASRSQPPNTEAFF
CDR3 DNA: TGTGCCAGCAGATCACAGCCGCCGAACACTGAAGCTTTCTTT

V gene: TRBV6-4
J gene: TRBJ2-1
clone size: -
D gene: TRBD2
CDR3 protein: CASSDGLGQNEQFF
CDR3 DNA: TGTGCCAGCAGTGACGGACTAGGGCAAAATGAGCAGTTCTTC

V gene: TRBV2
J gene: TRBJ2-1
clone size: -
D gene: TRBD2
CDR3 protein: CAGRGGQFF
CDR3 DNA: TGTGCCGGACGGGGGGGGCAGTTCTTC

V gene: TRBV9
J gene: TRBJ1-4
clone size: -
D gene: -
CDR3 protein: CASSVDSNEKLFF
CDR3 DNA: TGTGCCAGCAGCGTAGACTCAAATGAAAAACTGTTTTTT

V gene: TRBV14
J gene: TRBJ2-7
clone size: -
D gene: TRBD2
CDR3 protein: CASSHKRGSSYEQYF
CDR3 DNA: TGTGCCAGCAGCCATAAGCGGGGGAGCTCCTACGAGCAGTACTTC

V gene: TRBV19
J gene: TRBJ1-2
clone size: -
D gene: -
CDR3 protein: CASSPLRQVGYTF
CDR3 DNA: TGTGCCAGTAGTCCCCTTCGACAGGTTGGCTACACCTTC

V gene: TRBV2
J gene: TRBJ1-4
clone size: -
D gene: TRBD1
CDR3 protein: CASSGTGRREKLFF
CDR3 DNA: TGTGCCAGCAGTGGGACAGGGCGGAGGGAAAAACTGTTTTTT

V gene: TRBV7-8
J gene: TRBJ1-1
clone size: -
D gene: -
CDR3 protein: CASSPGGETWGGTEAFF
CDR3 DNA: TGTGCCAGCTCCCCCGGCGGAGAAACCTGGGGAGGAACTGAAGCTTTCTTT

V gene: TRBV28
J gene: TRBJ2-6
clone size: -
D gene: TRBD2
CDR3 protein: CASRNSGRASGANVLTF
CDR3 DNA: TGTGCCAGCCGAAATAGCGGGAGGGCCTCTGGGGCCAACGTCCTGACTTTC

V gene: TRBV19
J gene: TRBJ2-2
clone size: -
D gene: TRBD1
CDR3 protein: CASSDRGFTGELFF
CDR3 DNA: TGTGCCAGTAGCGACAGGGGTTTCACCGGGGAGCTGTTTTTT